This passage covers 20 T cell receptor beta chains from one sample sequenced in a study of cytomegalovirus exposure and HLA in healthy donors. PCR amplification relied on 60 Vbeta primers (plus 13 Jbeta primers). Here immunoSEQ multiplex PCR was the method, and the copy in TCRdb shows in-frame clones only, minus some. This sample has some 140,000 clones, with around 81% found just once. Input material: PBMCs. The receptors were sampled from a woman in her thirties or forties in good health and CMV-seropositive.

This clone was found a few times. The CDR3 sequence: CSVVGGPNYGYTF. The CDR3 coding sequence is TGCAGCGTTGTGGGGGGGCCTAACTATGGCTACACCTTC. The chain combines TRBV29-1 with TRBJ1-2; D may be TRBD1 (6 bases). V was trimmed by 4 bases and J by 0 bases, leaving 9 bases between them. This CDR3 spans 13 amino acids. Per germline, CDR1 SQVTM and CDR2 ANQGSEA.

The chain is built from TRBV7-2 and TRBJ2-3; 7 positions match TRBD2. CDR1 is SGHTA, CDR2 FQGNSA, per germline. The CDR3 is 16 residues long. V trimming: 5 bases; J trimming: 4 bases; junction bases outside the gene matches: 12. For the CDR3, the DNA is TGTGCCAGCAGCCCCAGCGGGACCCCCGGGGCAGATACGCAGTATTTT. This sequence encodes CASSPSGTPGADTQYF.

V gene TRBV29-1 combines with J gene TRBJ2-1, with 8 bases aligning to TRBD1. The CDR3 covers 12 residues. J was trimmed by 9 bases and V by 3 bases; bases with no gene match: 4. Germline-derived CDR1 and CDR2 are SQVTM and ANQGSEA. In DNA, the CDR3 is TGCAGCGTTGACAGGGGGCGCCTTGAGCAGTTCTTC. Translating it yields CSVDRGRLEQFF.

The chain has TRBV19 and TRBJ2-7; tentatively, D is TRBD1 (5 bases). Trimming cost V 1 base and J 4 bases, with 11 bases left between them. The CDR3 spans 14 residues. Per the germline V gene, CDR1 is LNHDA and CDR2 is SQIVND (reference sequence). CDR3 residues: CASSIVYDRYEQYF. The CDR3 DNA is TGTGCCAGTAGTATAGTATATGACAGATACGAGCAGTACTTC.

The rearrangement links TRBV13 to TRBJ2-2, with 12 nucleotides matching TRBD2. The V gene's germline CDR1 is PRHDT and CDR2 FYEKMQ (reference sequence). The CDR3 is 16 residues long. V gave up 7 bases and J gave up 6 bases; unmatched junction bases: 9. CDR3 in DNA: TGTGCCAGCACTTCCCGAGCTAGCGGGAGGGCCGGGGAGCTGTTTTTT. This gives the protein CASTSRASGRAGELFF. The full variable domain, rest sourced from reference TRBV13 and TRBJ2-2, is AAGVIQSPRHLIKEKRETATLKCYPIPRHDTVYWYQQGPGQDPQFLISFYEKMQSDKGSIPDRFSAQQFSDYHSELNMSSLELGDSALYFCASTSRASGRAGELFFGEGSRLTVL.

This clone was seen only once. This rearrangement joins TRBV5-1 to TRBJ2-7; TRBD1 might be the D (6 bases). The CDR3 totals 13 residues. Germline V gives CDR1 SGHRS, CDR2 YFSETQ. Trimming took off 4 bases at V and 2 bases at J, with 10 bases between the two ends. The CDR3 is CASSRDRTYEQYF. The CDR3 DNA is TGCGCCAGCAGCCGCGACAGGACCTACGAGCAGTACTTC.

The DNA for the CDR3 is TGTGCCATTAGCCCCGGGCTCGGAGGCGACGAGCAGTACTTC. Its translation is CAISPGLGGDEQYF. The chain employs TRBV10-3 and TRBJ2-7, with D possibly being TRBD2 (5 bases). V gave up 9 bases and J gave up 5 bases, with 20 bases separating them. From germline, CDR1 is ENHRY and CDR2 SYGVKD. The CDR3 is 14 residues long.

V gene TRBV6-1 combines with J gene TRBJ2-1, with TRBD1 matching over 7 bases. Trimming removed 6 bases from V and 7 bases from J; junction bases left unmatched: 12. This CDR3 is 15 amino acids long. CDR1 and CDR2 from the germline V gene are MNHNS and SASEGT. CDR3 sequence: CASSLGGRGLNEQFF. In DNA form, the CDR3 reads TGTGCCAGCAGCCTGGGTGGAAGGGGGCTGAATGAGCAGTTCTTC.

The chain combines TRBV2 with TRBJ2-1; 10 bases match TRBD2. In germline, CDR1 is SNHLY, CDR2 FYNNEI. V lost 10 bases to trimming and J lost 4 bases; unmatched junction nucleotides: 10. There are 15 residues in the CDR3. As DNA, the CDR3 is TGTGCCACCCAGCCGGGGACTAGCGCTTACAATGAGCAGTTCTTC. It codes for CATQPGTSAYNEQFF.

This chain uses TRBV7-2 with TRBJ2-7, with TRBD2 identical over 15 bases. This CDR3 spans 16 amino acids. V dropped 5 bases and J dropped 9; count of bases not matched to a gene: 11. CDR1 and CDR2 (germline): SGHTA, FQGNSA. The CDR3 bases are TGTGCCAGCAGCGCAAGGCCGGGACTAGCGGGAGGAGGGCAGTACTTC. Protein sequence: CASSARPGLAGGGQYF.

The chain couples TRBV11-2 to TRBJ2-3; TRBD1 might be the D (6 bases). CDR3 length: 12 amino acids. The germline V and J ends were trimmed by 1 base and 13 bases, with 12 bases remaining between them. Germline V CDR1 and CDR2: SGHAT, FQNNGV. The CDR3 DNA follows: TGTGCCAGCAGCTTAGCGGGGCACAGGGAGTATTTT. Translation: CASSLAGHREYF.

This clone was recorded once. V is TRBV14 and J is TRBJ2-3; TRBD1 matches 7 bases. J was trimmed by 4 bases and V by 4 bases; bases with no gene match: 8. Germline CDR1 SGHDN, CDR2 FVKESK. The CDR3 runs to 15 residues. Here the CDR3 DNA reads TGTGCCAGCAGCCCAGGGGGTGTTTTGGCAGATACGCAGTATTTT. Its translation: CASSPGGVLADTQYF. Full variable domain (missing parts from reference TRBV14 and TRBJ2-3): EAGVTQFPSHSVIEKGQTVTLRCDPISGHDNLYWYRRVMGKEIKFLLHFVKESKQDESGMPNNRFLAERTGGTYSTLKVQPAELEDSGVYFCASSPGGVLADTQYFGPGTRLTVL.

This clone has a handful of counts. The V call is TRBV7-9, the J call TRBJ1-1; the D is unclear. The CDR3 is 13 amino acids. With 2 bases removed from V and 1 base from J, the gap between germline ends came to 5 bases. CDR1 is SEHNR, CDR2 FQNEAQ, per germline (reference sequence). This CDR3 reads CASSLPENTEAFF. The CDR3 nucleotides are TGTGCCAGCAGCTTACCAGAGAACACTGAAGCTTTCTTT.

This sequence joins TRBV19 and TRBJ1-2; D is unresolved. Germline V lookup: CDR1 LNHDA, CDR2 SQIVND (reference sequence). The CDR3 has 15 amino acids. V was trimmed by 2 bases and J by 4 bases, leaving 14 bases between them. The CDR3 here is CASSIRGQAIYGYTF. The DNA for the CDR3 is TGTGCCAGTAGTATACGAGGGCAGGCGATCTATGGCTACACCTTC.

There are a few counts of this clone. The rearrangement uses TRBV5-1 and TRBJ2-1, with D possibly being TRBD2 (6 bases). V was trimmed by 4 bases and J by 0 bases, leaving 14 bases between them. The CDR3 loop spans 16 amino acids. Germline CDR1 is SGHRS and CDR2 is YFSETQ. The CDR3 region is CASSPGLLSSYNEQFF. CDR3 DNA sequence: TGCGCCAGCAGCCCGGGACTCCTAAGCTCCTACAATGAGCAGTTCTTC.

The V gene is TRBV19, the J gene TRBJ2-2; 16 bases align to TRBD2. CDR3 length: 16 amino acids. The V and J ends lost 6 bases and 6 bases, in that order; junction bases with no gene match: 4. Germline CDR1 and CDR2: LNHDA and SQIVND (reference sequence). This CDR3 is CASRLGTSGRAGELFF. DNA of the CDR3: TGTGCCAGTAGGCTCGGGACTAGCGGGAGGGCCGGGGAGCTGTTTTTT.

The rearrangement links TRBV29-1 to TRBJ1-3; D gene ambiguous. The CDR3 totals 14 residues. Trimming shortened V by 6 bases and J by 0 bases, and 12 bases separated the two germline ends. Germline V gives CDR1 SQVTM, CDR2 ANQGSEA. The CDR3 region is CSVSFAGSGNTIYF. CDR3 in DNA: TGCAGCGTCTCCTTTGCGGGCTCTGGAAACACCATATATTTT.

The V gene is TRBV28, the J gene TRBJ1-2, with a tentative D call TRBD1 (5 bases). With 5 bases removed from V and 4 bases from J, the gap between germline ends came to 20 bases. The CDR3 consists of 16 residues. Germline V gene sequence: CDR1 MDHEN, CDR2 SYDVKM. The CDR3 sequence is CASSRWVGAQGYGYTF. The CDR3 DNA reads TGTGCCAGCAGTCGCTGGGTAGGGGCGCAGGGCTATGGCTACACCTTC.

The chain has TRBV11-3 and TRBJ2-1, with TRBD2 matching over 9 bases. Looked up from germline, CDR1 is SGHNT and CDR2 is YENEEA. The length of the CDR3 is 17 residues. V trimming: 1 base; J trimming: 8 bases; junction bases outside the gene matches: 12. The DNA of the CDR3 is TGTGCCAGCAGCTTAGCTTCGGGCGGGAGGGCCAGGGATGAGCAGTTCTTC. Amino acid sequence: CASSLASGGRARDEQFF.

This sequence joins TRBV30 and TRBJ2-2; D is possibly TRBD2 (5 bases). This CDR3 has 15 amino acids. V gave up 5 bases and J gave up 6 bases, with 19 bases separating them. Germline values: CDR1 GTSNPN, CDR2 SVGIG (reference sequence). CDR3 amino acids: CAWGALAVAAGELFF. In DNA form, the CDR3 reads TGTGCCTGGGGCGCTCTAGCAGTCGCTGCCGGGGAGCTGTTTTTT. Supplemented by reference TRBV30 and TRBJ2-2, the full variable domain reads SQTIHQWPATLVQPVGSPLSLECTVEGTSNPNLYWYRQAAGRGLQLLFYSVGIGQISSEVPQNLSASRPQDRQFILSSKKLLLSDSGFYLCAWGALAVAAGELFFGEGSRLTVL.